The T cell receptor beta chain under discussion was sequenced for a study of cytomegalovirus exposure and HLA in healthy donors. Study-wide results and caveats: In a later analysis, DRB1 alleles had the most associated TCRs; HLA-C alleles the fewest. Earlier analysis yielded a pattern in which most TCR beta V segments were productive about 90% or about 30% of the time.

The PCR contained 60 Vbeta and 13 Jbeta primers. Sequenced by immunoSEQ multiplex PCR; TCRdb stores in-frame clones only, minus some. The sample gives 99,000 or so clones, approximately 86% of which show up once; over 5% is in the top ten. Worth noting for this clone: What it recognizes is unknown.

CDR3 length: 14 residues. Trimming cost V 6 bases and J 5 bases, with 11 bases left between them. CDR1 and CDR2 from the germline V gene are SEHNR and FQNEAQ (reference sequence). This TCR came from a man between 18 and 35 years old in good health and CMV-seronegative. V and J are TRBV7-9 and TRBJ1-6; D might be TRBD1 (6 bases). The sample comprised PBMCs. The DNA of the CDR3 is TGTGCCAGCAGGACAAACAGGGATAATTCACCCCTCCACTTT. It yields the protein CASRTNRDNSPLHF.